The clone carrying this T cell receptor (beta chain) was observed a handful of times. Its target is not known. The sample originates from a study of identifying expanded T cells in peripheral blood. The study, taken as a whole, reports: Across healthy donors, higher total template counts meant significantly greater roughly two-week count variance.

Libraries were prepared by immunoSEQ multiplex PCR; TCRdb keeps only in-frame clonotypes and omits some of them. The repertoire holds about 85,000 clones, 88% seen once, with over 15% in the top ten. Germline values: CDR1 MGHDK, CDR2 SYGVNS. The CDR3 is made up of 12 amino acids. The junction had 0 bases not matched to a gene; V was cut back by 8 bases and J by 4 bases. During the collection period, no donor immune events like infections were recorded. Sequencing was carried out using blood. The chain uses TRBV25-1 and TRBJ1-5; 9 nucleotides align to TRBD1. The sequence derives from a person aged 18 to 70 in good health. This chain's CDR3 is CASGTGNQPQHF. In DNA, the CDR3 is TGTGCCAGCGGGACAGGGAATCAGCCCCAGCATTTT.